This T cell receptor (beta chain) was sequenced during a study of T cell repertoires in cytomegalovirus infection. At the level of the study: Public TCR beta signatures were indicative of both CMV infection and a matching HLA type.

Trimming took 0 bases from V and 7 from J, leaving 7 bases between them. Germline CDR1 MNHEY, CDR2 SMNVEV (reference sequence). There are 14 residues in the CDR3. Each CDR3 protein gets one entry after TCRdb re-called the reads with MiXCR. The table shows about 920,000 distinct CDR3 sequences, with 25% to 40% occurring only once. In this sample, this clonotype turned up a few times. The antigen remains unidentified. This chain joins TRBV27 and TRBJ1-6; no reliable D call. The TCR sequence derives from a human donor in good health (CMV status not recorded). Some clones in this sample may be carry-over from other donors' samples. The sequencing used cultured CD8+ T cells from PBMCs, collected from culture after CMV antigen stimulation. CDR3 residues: CASSLSFGNSPLHF. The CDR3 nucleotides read TGTGCCAGCAGTTTATCGTTTGGGAATTCACCCCTCCACTTT.